Below are 17 T cell receptor beta chains sequenced from a single sample in a study of shared clonotypes between healthy human individuals. TCRdb keeps only in-frame clones here, not all; method: immunoSEQ multiplex PCR. The profile shows a few million clones, more than 85% of them singletons. The sequenced material came from naive CD4+ T cells from PBMCs. Noted subset: CD45RA+ positively selected. Receptors originate from a man aged 18 to 35 in good health. Some clones in this sample may be carry-over from other donors' samples.

The rearrangement joins TRBV19 to TRBJ2-1; D possibly corresponds to TRBD2 (5 bases). V dropped 5 bases and J dropped 6 bases, with 14 bases sitting between them. Germline V CDR1 and CDR2: LNHDA, SQIVND (reference sequence). The CDR3 loop spans 14 amino acids. CDR3 coding DNA: TGTGCCAGTAGTTTGGAAGTAGCGAGCAATGAGCAGTTCTTC. It specifies CASSLEVASNEQFF.

V usage is TRBV9 and J usage is TRBJ2-1, with D hard to call. The CDR3 covers 15 residues. Between the trimmed V and J ends, which lost 0 bases and 0 bases, there was a span of 7 bases. CDR1 is SGDLS and CDR2 is YYNGEE in the germline V gene. The CDR3 here is CASSVEANSYNEQFF. The CDR3 DNA follows: TGTGCCAGCAGCGTAGAGGCGAACTCCTACAATGAGCAGTTCTTC. The whole variable domain, remainder taken from reference TRBV9 and TRBJ2-1, is DSGVTQTPKHLITATGQRVTLRCSPRSGDLSVYWYQQSLDQGLQFLIQYYNGEERAKGNILERFSAQQFPDLHSELNLSSLELGDSALYFCASSVEANSYNEQFFGPGTRLTVL.

This sequence joins TRBV7-2 and TRBJ2-3; no firm D call. This CDR3 has 17 residues. From germline, CDR1 is SGHTA and CDR2 FQGNSA. V was pared by 6 bases and J by 5 bases, with 24 bases between. In DNA, the CDR3 is TGTGCCAGCAGAGAGATAAGACTCGGACCGCCACGAGATACGCAGTATTTT. Its translation is CASREIRLGPPRDTQYF.

The J gene is TRBJ1-1, the V gene TRBV18; D gene uncertain. Germline V gene lookup returns CDR1 KGHSH and CDR2 LQKENI. The CDR3 is 14 residues long. Trimming removed 3 bases from V and 0 bases from J, with 8 bases in between. CDR3 in amino acids: CASSPSYMNTEAFF. The CDR3 DNA sequence: TGTGCCAGCTCACCCAGCTACATGAACACTGAAGCTTTCTTT.

This chain connects TRBV5-3 to TRBJ1-5, with TRBD1 matching over 7 bases. TRBV5-3 is an ORF, with its function uncertain. This CDR3 is built from 19 residues. The junction had 16 bases not matched to a gene; V was cut back by 4 bases and J by 0 bases. CDR3 region: CARSGPGQPKTYSNQPQHF. CDR3 DNA: TGTGCCAGAAGCGGACCGGGACAGCCGAAAACTTATAGCAATCAGCCCCAGCATTTT.

This clone appeared a single time. This rearrangement joins TRBV18 to TRBJ2-3, with D maybe TRBD2 (6 bases). Germline V gene lookup returns CDR1 KGHSH and CDR2 LQKENI. Trimming took 1 base from V and 4 from J, leaving 15 bases between them. The CDR3 loop spans 16 amino acids. The CDR3: CASSPRRVARSDTQYF. CDR3 coding DNA: TGTGCCAGCTCACCACGGAGGGTCGCACGGTCAGATACGCAGTATTTT.

The rearrangement links TRBV14 to TRBJ1-5; 9 bases fit TRBD1. The CDR3 is 15 residues long. Germline CDR1 is SGHDN and CDR2 is FVKESK. Losses at the gene ends were 2 bases for V and 4 bases for J; bases not matched to a gene: 3. This CDR3 is CASSQTGGGNQPQHF. The CDR3 DNA is TGTGCCAGCAGCCAAACAGGGGGCGGTAATCAGCCCCAGCATTTT.

Comment on this clone: Distinct nucleotide sequences in the sample also encode this CDR3. V is TRBV28 and J is TRBJ2-7; D is uncertain. Germline CDR1 reads MDHEN; CDR2 reads SYDVKM. This CDR3 comprises 11 residues. V shed 6 bases and J shed 6 bases, with 9 bases lying between them. CDR3 bases: TGTGCCAGCAGCCCCCGCGCCGAGCAGTACTTC. This translates into CASSPRAEQYF.

The chain uses TRBV15 and TRBJ2-2, with 7 bases aligning to TRBD2. The length of the CDR3 is 18 residues. The germline V gene has CDR1 LNHNV and CDR2 YYDKDF (reference sequence). V shed 0 bases and J 7 bases; nucleotides not matched to a gene: 14. The CDR3, as DNA: TGTGCCACCAGCAGAGATCCGCTTATGCTAGCGGAGGACGGGGAGCTGTTTTTT. Residues: CATSRDPLMLAEDGELFF.

In DNA form, the CDR3 reads TGTGCCAGCAGTTTATGGGGAGGGGATGGGGCCAACGTCCTGACTTTC. It specifies CASSLWGGDGANVLTF. The chain uses TRBV27 and TRBJ2-6; 7 bases map to TRBD2. The V gene's germline CDR1 is MNHEY and CDR2 SMNVEV (reference sequence). Trimming at V came to 1 base and at J to 3 bases, leaving 3 bases not matched to a gene. The CDR3 spans 16 residues.

CDR3 nucleotide sequence: TGTGCCAGCAGCGTAGTCGGGGAAGCCGGGGAGCTGTTTTTT. As protein: CASSVVGEAGELFF. This chain joins TRBV9 and TRBJ2-2; D perhaps matches TRBD2 (5 bases). The CDR3 loop spans 14 amino acids. The germline CDR1 and CDR2 sequences are SGDLS and YYNGEE. Trimming cost V 0 bases and J 6 bases, with 9 bases left between them.

J is TRBJ1-5 and V is TRBV28; D is uncertain. V lost 6 bases to trimming and J lost 10 bases, with 19 bases between them. Germline CDR1 is MDHEN and CDR2 is SYDVKM. The CDR3 consists of 14 residues. The CDR3 loop is CASSQTSFGEPQHF. The CDR3 DNA reads TGTGCCAGCAGCCAGACATCCTTCGGGGAACCCCAGCATTTT.

CDR3 region: CASSKVESIGTANTGELFF. In DNA, the CDR3 is TGTGCCAGCAGCAAAGTGGAATCAATAGGGACAGCTAACACCGGGGAGCTGTTTTTT. The chain joins TRBV21-1 to TRBJ2-2; TRBD1 is the table's D call, not checked against the DNA. TRBV21-1 is described as a pseudogene. CDR3 length equals 19 residues.

The CDR3 loop is CASSRGLAYTGELFF. CDR3 nucleotide sequence: TGTGCCAGCAGCCGTGGACTAGCGTACACCGGGGAGCTGTTTTTT. The rearrangement uses TRBV2 and TRBJ2-2, with 9 nucleotides matching TRBD2. V trimming: 6 bases; J trimming: 3 bases; junction bases outside the gene matches: 5. The V gene's germline CDR1 is SNHLY and CDR2 FYNNEI. This CDR3 has 15 residues.

This clone turned up a few times. The rearrangement joins TRBV5-1 to TRBJ1-1; D ambiguous. The length of the CDR3 is 14 residues. Trimming cost V 1 base and J 1 base, with 8 bases left between them. CDR1 and CDR2 from the germline V gene are SGHRS and YFSETQ. CDR3 residues: CASSLQMANTEAFF. The CDR3 DNA reads TGCGCCAGCAGCTTGCAGATGGCGAACACTGAAGCTTTCTTT.

This rearrangement joins TRBV4-3 to TRBJ1-5; 10 nucleotides match TRBD1. The CDR3 runs to 20 residues. V was clipped by 0 bases and J by 2 bases; unmatched bases: 13. Germline assignment: CDR1 LGHNA and CDR2 YSLEER. The CDR3 coding sequence is TGCGCCAGCAGCCAAGATCCACCGGGACAGGGGATAATGCGCAATCAGCCCCAGCATTTT. As protein: CASSQDPPGQGIMRNQPQHF.

Remarks on this clone: Additional DNA sequences in this sample encode the identical CDR3. The J gene is TRBJ2-2, the V gene TRBV18; D possibly matches TRBD1 or TRBD2 (5 bases each). The V and J ends lost 4 bases and 8 bases respectively, with 11 bases between them. The CDR3 loop spans 13 amino acids. The germline gives CDR1 KGHSH, CDR2 LQKENI. DNA for the CDR3: TGTGCCAGCTCACGGGACGGAACTGGGGAGCTGTTTTTT. It specifies CASSRDGTGELFF.